The entry below describes one TCR beta chain. Its target is not known. This record belongs to a study of radiation and T cells in renal cell carcinoma. Only in-frame clones appear in the TCRdb table, and some are missing; sequencing was by immunoSEQ multiplex PCR. The table has more than 100,000 clones, around nine tenths seen once. The time point is: blood 2 weeks post-SBRT. Treatment denoted: 15 Gy SBRT to primary tumor, nephrectomy 4 weeks later. Radiation-treated patients gave blood at baseline, week 2 and week 4. Clear cell pathology was present in this patient's renal cell carcinoma. General study results and limits: Top tumor clonotypes rose in blood 2 weeks post-radiation, then contracted.

Between the trimmed V and J ends, which lost 5 bases and 7 bases, there was a span of 21 bases. The length of the CDR3 is 15 residues. The germline V gene has CDR1 SGHRS and CDR2 YFSETQ. Here the sequenced sample was blood, taken from a patient whose treatment included radiotherapy and nephrectomy. The receptor was derived from a woman between 65 and 79 years old with renal cell carcinoma. The genes are TRBV5-1 and TRBJ2-5; the D gene is possibly TRBD2 (5 bases). The CDR3 here is CASRTSSSTVGTQYF. In DNA form, the CDR3 reads TGCGCCAGCAGGACCAGCTCTAGCACGGTCGGGACCCAGTACTTC.